These 14 T cell receptor beta chains originate from one sample sequenced in a study of shared clonotypes between healthy human individuals. Profiling relied on immunoSEQ multiplex PCR, and the TCRdb table lists in-frame clones only, not all of them. Of 650,000 to 750,000 clones listed, about three quarters are singletons. The sequenced sample was memory CD4+ T cells sorted from blood. Subset defined: CD45RA-negative fraction. These receptors were obtained from a woman younger than 45 in good health.

The CDR3 DNA follows: TGTGCCAGCAAAGCCCAGGATACCGGGGAGCTGTTTTTT. This codes for CASKAQDTGELFF. V is TRBV2 and J is TRBJ2-2; D is ambiguous. This CDR3 is built from 13 residues. Trimming left V 7 bases short and J 5 bases short, with 11 bases between. From germline, CDR1 is SNHLY and CDR2 FYNNEI.

As regards this clone: At the DNA level, this CDR3 is encoded by other sequences in the same sample as well. This chain links TRBV5-1 with TRBJ2-3, with D unresolved. The CDR3 runs to 14 residues. Germline CDR1 is SGHRS and CDR2 is YFSETQ. The V end lost 0 bases, the J end lost 0 bases, and 5 bases lay between the germline ends. The CDR3 loop is CASSLDSSTDTQYF. CDR3 nucleotide sequence: TGCGCCAGCAGCTTGGACAGTAGCACAGATACGCAGTATTTT.

The chain joins TRBV15 to TRBJ2-5, with D uncertain. Trimming took off 1 base at V and 1 base at J, with 1 base between the two ends. Germline CDR1 and CDR2: LNHNV and YYDKDF (reference sequence). The CDR3 covers 12 residues. The CDR3 DNA sequence: TGTGCCACCAGCAGAGCCCAAGAGACCCAGTACTTC. It codes for CATSRAQETQYF.

This chain joins TRBV7-6 and TRBJ2-1; no reliable D call. Trimming cost V 5 bases and J 8 bases, with 10 bases left between them. The germline V gene has CDR1 SGHVS and CDR2 FNYEAQ. The CDR3 covers 12 residues. The CDR3 DNA is TGTGCCAGCAGCCCGGCCTTGGATGAGCAGTTCTTC. Protein sequence: CASSPALDEQFF. Full variable domain (outside the CDR3, taken from reference TRBV7-6 and TRBJ2-1): GAGVSQSPRYKVTKRGQDVALRCDPISGHVSLYWYRQALGQGPEFLTYFNYEAQQDKSGLPNDRFSAERPEGSISTLTIQRTEQRDSAMYRCASSPALDEQFFGPGTRLTVL.

The DNA for the CDR3 is TGTGCCAGCAGTGAGGCTAGCGGGAGAACCGCCTACGAGCAGTACTTC. This encodes CASSEASGRTAYEQYF. This sequence joins TRBV2 and TRBJ2-7; 10 nucleotides match TRBD2. Germline CDR1 and CDR2: SNHLY and FYNNEI. The junction had 7 bases not matched to a gene; V was cut back by 3 bases and J by 2 bases. The CDR3 has 16 amino acids.

This chain links TRBV6-6 with TRBJ1-1; TRBD1 matches 7 bases. The CDR3 is 15 amino acids. With 7 bases clipped from V and 1 base from J, the junction kept 9 bases outside the gene matches. Germline V gene data show CDR1 as MNHNY and CDR2 as SVGAGI (reference sequence). The CDR3: CASTPRQGGNTEAFF. CDR3 sequence (DNA): TGTGCCAGCACCCCTCGACAGGGCGGGAACACTGAAGCTTTCTTT.

The V and J genes are TRBV14 and TRBJ1-1, with TRBD1 identical over 7 bases. CDR3 length: 14 residues. CDR1 SGHDN and CDR2 FVKESK come from the germline V gene. Trimming cost V 4 bases and J 4 bases; bases outside gene matches: 6. DNA for the CDR3: TGTGCCAGCAGCCCCCAGGGGGGAGGCACTGAAGCTTTCTTT. As protein: CASSPQGGGTEAFF.

As regards this clone: The sample carries other DNA sequences with the same CDR3. This chain links TRBV7-2 with TRBJ2-7; 10 positions match TRBD2. CDR3 length equals 15 residues. The V gene end was trimmed by 1 base and the J gene end by 1 base; junction bases not matched to a gene: 1. Germline V gives CDR1 SGHTA, CDR2 FQGNSA. CDR3 sequence reads: CASSLGTSGSYEQYF. CDR3 bases: TGTGCCAGCAGCTTAGGGACTAGCGGATCCTACGAGCAGTACTTC.

Worth noting for this clone: Other DNA sequences of this sample code for an identical CDR3. The V gene is TRBV9, the J gene TRBJ2-7; D possibly corresponds to TRBD2 (5 bases). This CDR3 is built from 15 residues. V was clipped by 0 bases and J by 0 bases, with 10 bases between them. Germline V gene lookup returns CDR1 SGDLS and CDR2 YYNGEE. CDR3 residues: CASSVGLGSSYEQYF. The CDR3 region has the DNA TGTGCCAGCAGCGTAGGCTTAGGGAGCTCCTACGAGCAGTACTTC.

The sample holds one count of this clone. The chain uses TRBV23-1 and TRBJ2-5; D not resolved. TRBV23-1 counts as an open reading frame of uncertain function. V dropped 2 bases and J dropped 4 bases, with 17 bases sitting between them. The CDR3 loop spans 16 amino acids. The CDR3 region has the DNA TGCGCCAGCAGTCAAACCAGGACCCTTAGGATAGAGACCCAGTACTTC. Protein: CASSQTRTLRIETQYF.

The genes are TRBV11-2 and TRBJ1-2, with 8 nucleotides matching TRBD1. V was clipped by 5 bases and J by 7 bases; unmatched bases: 12. This CDR3 has 15 residues. The germline V gene encodes CDR1 SGHAT and CDR2 FQNNGV. In nucleotides, the CDR3 is TGTGCCAGCAGCCCATCATCGGACAGGGCGGGTGGCTACACCTTC. It translates to CASSPSSDRAGGYTF.

The chain has TRBV6-6 and TRBJ2-1; 8 bases map to TRBD2. Germline CDR1 MNHNY, CDR2 SVGAGI (reference sequence). Trimming removed 6 bases from V and 7 bases from J; junction bases left unmatched: 11. The CDR3 runs 15 residues. In DNA form, the CDR3 reads TGTGCCAGCAGACCATCCAGCGGGAGTACTAATGAGCAGTTCTTC. Translated, it gives CASRPSSGSTNEQFF.

The chain has TRBV21-1 and TRBJ1-5. TRBV21-1 is assigned pseudogene status. The CDR3 contains 19 residues. This CDR3 is CASSKIGGVVYGSNQPQHF. The DNA of the CDR3 is TGTGCCAGCAGCAAAATCGGTGGGGTGGTATATGGTAGCAATCAGCCCCAGCATTTT.

V and J are TRBV29-1 and TRBJ1-5; D is undetermined. The CDR3 is 14 amino acids. V shed 4 bases and J shed 0 bases, with 10 bases lying between them. CDR1 SQVTM and CDR2 ANQGSEA come from the germline V gene. CDR3 in DNA: TGCAGCGTTGGGGTCGACAATAGCAATCAGCCCCAGCATTTT. Its protein is CSVGVDNSNQPQHF.